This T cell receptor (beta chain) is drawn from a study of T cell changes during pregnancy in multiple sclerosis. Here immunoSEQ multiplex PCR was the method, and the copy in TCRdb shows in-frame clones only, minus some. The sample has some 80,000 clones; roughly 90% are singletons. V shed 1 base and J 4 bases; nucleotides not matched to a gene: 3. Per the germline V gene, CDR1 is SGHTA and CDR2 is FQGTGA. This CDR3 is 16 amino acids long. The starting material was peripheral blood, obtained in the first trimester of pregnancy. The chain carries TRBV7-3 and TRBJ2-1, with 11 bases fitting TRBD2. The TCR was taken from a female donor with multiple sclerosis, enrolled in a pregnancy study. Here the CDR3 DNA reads TGTGCCAGCAGCTTAATAGCGGGAGGGCCGTACAATGAGCAGTTCTTC. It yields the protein CASSLIAGGPYNEQFF.